This passage covers 20 T cell receptor beta chains from one sample sequenced in a study of tumor-infiltrating lymphocytes in primary liver carcinoma. Alongside blood RNA obtained from unsorted whole blood, germline DNA was also extracted. Total RNA (roughly 530 ng) served as template for TCR beta cDNA synthesis primed by a constant-region primer. Generation of the TCR beta libraries relied on three nested multiplex PCR rounds using slightly modified ARM-PCR. Use of TRBV1-TRBV30 forward primers with a C-beta reverse primer characterized the first two PCR rounds, which lasted about 10 cycles each. TCRdb processed the multiplex PCR reads anew with MiXCR; each CDR3 protein has one entry. The table includes about 310,000 distinct CDR3 sequences, about 50% detected once. The sequencing input was peripheral blood. The receptors were sampled from a woman aged 25 to 39 with primary liver carcinoma and hepatitis B virus infection.

With regard to this clonotype: One base away lies a much larger clone, so this may be a sequencing read error. The V call is TRBV6-2 or TRBV6-3, the J call TRBJ1-5; D is ambiguous. From germline, CDR1 is MNHEY and CDR2 SVGEGT. The CDR3 loop spans 14 amino acids. Trimming shortened V by 6 bases and J by 6 bases, and 15 bases separated the two germline ends. CDR3 region: CASRTPRAGQPQHF. CDR3 coding DNA: TGTGCCAGCAGGACCCCAAGGGCCGGTCAGCCCCAGCATTTT.

Note on this clonotype: Given the absence of the conserved phenylalanine or tryptophan at the CDR3 end, a read error is likely. The V and J genes are TRBV12-3 or TRBV12-4 and TRBJ2-1; D is possibly TRBD1 (6 bases). The ends were cut back, 5 bases at V and 3 bases at J, with 11 bases in the middle. The CDR3 is made up of 14 amino acids. In DNA form, the CDR3 reads TGTGCCAGCAGTAAACGGGGACACTACAATGAGCAGTTCATC. It translates to CASSKRGHYNEQFI.

In this sample, this clonotype turned up a few times. The chain combines TRBV5-1 with TRBJ2-7; tentative D call: TRBD2 (5 bases). V dropped 4 bases and J dropped 0 bases, with 11 bases sitting between them. Germline V gives CDR1 SGHRS, CDR2 YFSETQ. CDR3 length: 14 residues. In DNA, the CDR3 is TGCGCCAGCAGCCCGGGATTTAGCTCCTACGAGCAGTACTTC. Translating gives CASSPGFSSYEQYF.

This clonotype was detected only once. This may come from a read error, since a much larger clone is one base off. The chain joins TRBV29-1 to TRBJ2-1; TRBD1 is a possible D gene (6 bases). Trimming cost V 4 bases and J 6 bases, with 19 bases left between them. Germline V lookup: CDR1 SQVTM, CDR2 ANQGSEA. This CDR3 is 15 amino acids long. In DNA, the CDR3 is TGCAGCGTTGGGACAGAACTAGGGGGATTCAATGAGCAGTTCTTC. This encodes CSVGTELGGFNEQFF.

This clonotype was seen a few times. A much larger clone differs from this one at a single base, so this may be a read error. This sequence joins TRBV6-2 or TRBV6-3 and TRBJ2-1, with no clear D. This CDR3 is 12 amino acids long. The germline gives CDR1 MNHEY, CDR2 SVGEGT. The CDR3 sequence: CVSSYSLREQFF. Written as DNA, the CDR3 is TGTGTCAGCAGTTACTCCCTTAGAGAGCAGTTCTTC.

To note about this clonotype: The junction does not match germline at one end; this may be a read error. The V gene is TRBV29-1, the J gene TRBJ2-4, with D maybe TRBD2 (6 bases). The CDR3 contains 12 residues. Germline assignment: CDR1 SQVTM and CDR2 ANQGSEA. The CDR3 DNA reads as TGCGGCGTTAGGGCGCGGGAAACCATTCAGTACTTC. Protein product: CGVRARETIQYF.

This sequence joins TRBV29-1 and TRBJ2-3; D not certain. Between the trimmed V and J ends, which lost 7 bases and 3 bases, there was a span of 17 bases. From germline, CDR1 is SQVTM and CDR2 ANQGSEA. The CDR3 is 14 residues long. The DNA for the CDR3 is TGCAGCGATGGGCGGTCTCTGCCGACAGATACGCAGTATTTT. Protein product: CSDGRSLPTDTQYF.

In the case of this clonotype: The junction shows a germline mismatch at one end, possibly a read error. The chain combines TRBV4-2 with TRBJ2-7; the match to TRBD2 covers 9 bases. The germline V gene encodes CDR1 LGHNA and CDR2 YNFKEQ. The CDR3 covers 16 residues. This CDR3 reads CTSSQAASGDSYEQCF. The DNA for the CDR3 is TGTACCAGCAGCCAAGCGGCTAGCGGGGACTCCTACGAGCAGTGCTTC.

Concerning this clonotype: Possible read error: a much larger clone is one base away. The chain has TRBV12-3 or TRBV12-4 and TRBJ2-1; D gene uncertain. The CDR3 has 15 residues. Here the CDR3 reads CGSSFSGETYNEQFF. DNA for the CDR3: TGTGGCAGCAGTTTCAGTGGGGAAACCTACAATGAGCAGTTCTTC.

This clonotype was seen a few times. This chain links TRBV14 with TRBJ1-3, with D unresolved. V was pared by 3 bases and J by 4 bases, with 4 bases between. The germline gives CDR1 SGHDN, CDR2 FVKESK. The CDR3 totals 12 residues. CDR3 protein: CASSQAGNTIYF. The DNA of the CDR3 is TGTGCCAGCAGCCAGGCGGGAAACACCATATATTTT. The full variable domain, in which reference TRBV14 and TRBJ1-3 provide the parts outside the CDR3, is EAGVTQFPSHSVIEKGQTVTLRCDPISGHDNLYWYRRVMGKEIKFLLHFVKESKQDESGMPNNRFLAERTGGTYSTLKVQPAELEDSGVYFCASSQAGNTIYFGEGSWLTVV.

The rearrangement joins TRBV29-1 to TRBJ2-3; D uncertain. The CDR3 is 13 amino acids. In germline, CDR1 is SQVTM, CDR2 ANQGSEA. V lost 4 bases to trimming and J lost 2 bases, with 10 bases between them. CDR3 amino acids: CSVVRGPTDTQYF. The CDR3 DNA is TGCAGCGTTGTTAGAGGACCCACAGATACGCAGTATTTT.

The chain links TRBV7-2 to TRBJ2-1, with a tentative D call TRBD2 (6 bases). CDR3 size: 16 residues. Germline-derived CDR1 and CDR2 are SGHTA and FQGNSA. Trimming removed 6 bases from V and 6 bases from J, with 21 bases in between. CDR3 DNA: TGTGCCAGCAGTGCCGGGGCGGCGGGAAACCCCAATGAGCAGTTCTTC. This sequence encodes CASSAGAAGNPNEQFF.

This clonotype was seen just once. The junction departs from germline at one end; a sequencing error may be responsible. V usage is TRBV6-5 and J usage is TRBJ2-2, with a weak D call TRBD2 (5 bases). The length of the CDR3 is 15 residues. CDR1 and CDR2 (germline): MNHEY, SVGAGI. CDR3 nucleotide sequence: TGTGCCAGCAATCCCGAGTACCGTTCGGCCGGGGAGCTATTTTTT. It encodes CASNPEYRSAGELFF.

This clonotype was seen repeatedly, ten times or more. The genes are TRBV12-3 or TRBV12-4 and TRBJ2-1; weak D call: TRBD1 (6 bases). V lost 1 base, J lost 6 bases, and 7 bases lay in between. There are 13 residues in the CDR3. This CDR3 reads CASSLGQVNEQFF. The CDR3 nucleotides are TGTGCCAGCAGTTTAGGACAGGTCAATGAGCAGTTCTTC.

Regarding this clonotype: A much larger clone lies a single base off, so this may be a read error. V usage is TRBV4-2 and J usage is TRBJ2-1, with unresolved D. Trimming left V 2 bases short and J 9 bases short, with 8 bases between. The CDR3 runs to 12 residues. Germline assignment: CDR1 LGHNA and CDR2 YNFKEQ. The chain's CDR3 is CASSQNRSEQFF. The CDR3 DNA reads as TGTGCCAGCAGCCAAAATCGCAGTGAGCAGTTCTTC.

Worth noting for this clonotype: A much larger clone differs by one base, so this may be a read error. The rearrangement uses TRBV29-1 and TRBJ2-2; tentatively, D is TRBD2 (5 bases). The CDR3 runs 12 residues. Germline CDR1 and CDR2: SQVTM and ANQGSEA. CDR3 amino acids: CSAVGWTGEPFF. The CDR3, as DNA: TGCAGCGCCGTAGGGTGGACCGGGGAGCCGTTTTTT.

About this clonotype itself: It is likely a read error, because the conserved phenylalanine at the end of the CDR3 is missing. The CDR3 region is CATSDLRRAYEQYY. The CDR3 nucleotides are TGTGCCACCAGTGATTTACGGAGGGCCTACGAGCAGTACTAC. This rearrangement joins TRBV24-1 to TRBJ2-7, with D possibly matching TRBD2 (6 bases). The CDR3 loop spans 14 amino acids. Germline values: CDR1 KGHDR, CDR2 SFDVKD. Trimming pared 1 base from V and 2 bases from J, leaving 8 bases between.

In the case of this clonotype: An end of the junction differs from the germline gene, which may be a read error. The J gene is TRBJ2-1, the V gene TRBV11-2, with 7 bases fitting TRBD2. The CDR3 contains 16 residues. Looked up from germline, CDR1 is SGHAT and CDR2 is FQNNGV. CDR3 nucleotides: TGTGCCGGCAGCCTTCCACTAGCGACAGCTATCAATGAGCAGTTCTTC. Protein product: CAGSLPLATAINEQFF.

This chain joins TRBV20-1 and TRBJ2-4, with D perhaps assigned TRBD1 or TRBD2 (5 bases each). V was pared by 5 bases and J by 0 bases, with 17 bases between. The CDR3 has 16 residues. Germline V gene lookup returns CDR1 DFQATT and CDR2 SNEGSKA (reference sequence). CDR3 residues: CSASPGQELAKNIQYF. CDR3 bases: TGCAGTGCTTCCCCGGGGCAGGAACTAGCCAAAAACATTCAGTACTTC.

On this clonotype: At one end, the junction sequence differs from germline, possibly due to a read error. This sequence joins TRBV5-1 and TRBJ2-1; 10 bases are shared with TRBD2. CDR1 and CDR2 (germline): SGHRS, YFSETQ. The CDR3 has 14 amino acids. CDR3 DNA: TGTGCCAGCAGCTTGGGACTAGCGCTGGGTGAGCAGTTCTTC. Its translation: CASSLGLALGEQFF.